Listed here is a single T cell receptor (beta chain). Its antigen remains unidentified. This specimen comes from a study of CD8+ T cells in alopecia areata. Study in general: Affected scalp percentage determined the severity score of treated patients.

Study-wide results and caveats: Because of a solitary nonresponder, the connection of baseline CD8+ expansion to response stays uncertain. Tofacitinib did not eliminate many expanded lesional clones from scalp or blood. Sequencing of scalp samples also captures resident alphabeta T cells of normal skin.

Per germline, CDR1 SGHRS and CDR2 YFSETQ. The CDR3 spans 15 residues. After removal of 5 bases from V and 5 bases from J, the junction contained 10 bases not matched to a gene. The treatment here: oral pan-JAK inhibitor, 5-10 mg twice daily. Extraction of RNA preceded its reverse transcription into cDNA, which served as the sequencing template. Profiling relied on immunoSEQ multiplex PCR, and the TCRdb table lists in-frame clones only, not all of them. The sample comprises a few hundred thousand clones, roughly three fifths of which are singletons, and 1% to 1.5% rests with the top ten. V usage is TRBV5-1 and J usage is TRBJ2-1, with TRBD2 identical over 7 bases. The source was CD4+ T cells sorted from blood, collected at week 44, from a patient treated with tofacitinib. This TCR was recovered from a human donor with alopecia areata. The DNA for the CDR3 is TGCGCCAGCAGTCGGCGGACTAGTGGGGACAATGAGCAGTTCTTC. It translates to CASSRRTSGDNEQFF.